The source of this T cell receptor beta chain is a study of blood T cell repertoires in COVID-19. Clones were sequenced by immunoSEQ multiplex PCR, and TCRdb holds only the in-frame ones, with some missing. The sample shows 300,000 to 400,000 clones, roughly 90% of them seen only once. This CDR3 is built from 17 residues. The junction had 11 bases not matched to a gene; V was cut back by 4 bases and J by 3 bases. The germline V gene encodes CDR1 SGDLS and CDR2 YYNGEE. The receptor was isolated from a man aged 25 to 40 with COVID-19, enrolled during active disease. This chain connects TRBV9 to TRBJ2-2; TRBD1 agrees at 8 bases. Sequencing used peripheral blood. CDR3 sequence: CASSLTHQGADTGELFF. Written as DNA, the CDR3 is TGTGCCAGCAGCCTAACCCACCAGGGGGCGGACACCGGGGAGCTGTTTTTT. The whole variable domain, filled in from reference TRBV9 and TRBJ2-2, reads DSGVTQTPKHLITATGQRVTLRCSPRSGDLSVYWYQQSLDQGLQFLIQYYNGEERAKGNILERFSAQQFPDLHSELNLSSLELGDSALYFCASSLTHQGADTGELFFGEGSRLTVL.